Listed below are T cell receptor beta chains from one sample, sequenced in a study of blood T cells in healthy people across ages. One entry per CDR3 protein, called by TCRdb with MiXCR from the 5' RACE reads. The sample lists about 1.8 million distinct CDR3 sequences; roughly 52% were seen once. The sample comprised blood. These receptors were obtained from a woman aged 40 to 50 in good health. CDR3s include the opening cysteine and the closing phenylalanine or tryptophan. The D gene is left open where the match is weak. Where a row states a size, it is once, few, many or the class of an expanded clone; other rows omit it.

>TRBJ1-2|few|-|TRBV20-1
TGCAGTGCTAGACCGACCTCAATGGGCGGCTACACCTTC
CSARPTSMGGYTF
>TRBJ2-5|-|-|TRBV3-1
TGTGCCAGCAGCCCCTTTAGGGGGTTGGAGACCCAGTACTTC
CASSPFRGLETQYF
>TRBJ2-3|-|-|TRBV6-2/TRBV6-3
TGTGCCAGCAGTTACCTATGGGGACAAACGACAACGGATACGCAGTATTTT
CASSYLWGQTTTDTQYF
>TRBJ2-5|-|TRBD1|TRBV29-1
TGCAGCGCCAACCCGGGACAGAGCCAAGAGACCCAGTACTTC
CSANPGQSQETQYF
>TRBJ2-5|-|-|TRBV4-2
TGTGCCAGCAGCCAAGATGCGTCAACGGGCAAATTACTCGGGCAGTACTTC
CASSQDASTGKLLGQYF
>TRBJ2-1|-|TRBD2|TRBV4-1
TGCGCCAGCAGCCAAGACCCCGGGGGACTAGCGGGGTACAATGAGCAGTTCTTC
CASSQDPGGLAGYNEQFF
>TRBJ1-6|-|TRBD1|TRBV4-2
TGTGCCAGCAGCCAATCGAGACAGGGGGAAAGGGCACCCCTCCACTTT
CASSQSRQGERAPLHF
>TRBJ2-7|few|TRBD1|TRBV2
TGTGCCAGCAATGACAGGGGGACCTACGAGCAGTACTTC
CASNDRGTYEQYF
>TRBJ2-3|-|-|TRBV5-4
TGTGCCAGCAGCTTGTTGGTTCGGCCAGGGATAGATACGCAGTATTTT
CASSLLVRPGIDTQYF
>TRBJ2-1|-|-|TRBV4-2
TGTGCCAGCAGCCAAGGTCCCTCTGGGTACAATGAGCAGTTCTTC
CASSQGPSGYNEQFF
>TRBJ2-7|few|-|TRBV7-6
TGTGCCAGCAGCTTAGCGGACACCTCCTACGAGCAGTACTTC
CASSLADTSYEQYF
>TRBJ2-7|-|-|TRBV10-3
TGTGCCATCAGTACGACAGGAGTATACGAGCAGTACTTC
CAISTTGVYEQYF
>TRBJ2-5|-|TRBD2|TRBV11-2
TGTGCCAGCAGCTTAGGTACTAGCGGGGGGAACAATGAGCAGTACTTC
CASSLGTSGGNNEQYF
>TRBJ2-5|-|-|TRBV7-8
TGTGCCAGCAGCTTAGATTCCTGGACAGAACGGCAAGAGACCCAGTACTTC
CASSLDSWTERQETQYF
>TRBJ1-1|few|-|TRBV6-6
TGTGCCAGCAGTCCGGGGGTTCGGACTGAAGCTTTCTTT
CASSPGVRTEAFF
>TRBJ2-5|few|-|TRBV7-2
TGTGCCAGCAGCTTAGAGGGGGGGTTTCGAGAGACCCAGTACTTC
CASSLEGGFRETQYF
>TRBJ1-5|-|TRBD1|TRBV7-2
TGTGCCAGCAGCTTCGGACAGGGGTGGGGTCAGCCCCAGCATTTT
CASSFGQGWGQPQHF
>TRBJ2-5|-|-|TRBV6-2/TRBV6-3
TGTGCCAGCAGTTACTCCGGACTGGATCAAGAGACCCAGTACTTC
CASSYSGLDQETQYF
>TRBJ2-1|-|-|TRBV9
TGTGCCAGCAGCGCAGTTAGGGGCGATCACAATGAGCAGTTCTTC
CASSAVRGDHNEQFF
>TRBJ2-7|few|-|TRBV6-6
TGTGCCAGCAGCCAATACAGGGAGTACGAGCAGTACTTC
CASSQYREYEQYF
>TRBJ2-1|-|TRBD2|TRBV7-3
TGTGCCAGCAGCTTAGGACTAGCGGGGGGTGTCGGGACCTACAATGAGCAGTTCTTC
CASSLGLAGGVGTYNEQFF
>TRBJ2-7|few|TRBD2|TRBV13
TGTGCCAGCAGCTCCAGGACTAGCGGAGAGTACAATGAGCAGTACTTC
CASSSRTSGEYNEQYF
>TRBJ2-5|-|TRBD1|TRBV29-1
TGCAGCGTTGCCCCGAGGTCAGGGGGACGAGAGACCCAGTACTTC
CSVAPRSGGRETQYF
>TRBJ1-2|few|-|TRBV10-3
TGTGCCATCAGTGACCTGGGACGGGTGGACAAAAATGGCTACACCTTC
CAISDLGRVDKNGYTF
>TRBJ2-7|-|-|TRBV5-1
TGCGCCAGCAGCTTGTTTGGACAGACGGGTTACGAGCAGTACTTC
CASSLFGQTGYEQYF
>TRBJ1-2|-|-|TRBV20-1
TGCAGTGCTAGAGAACGGGGGATCTACTATGGCTACACCTTC
CSARERGIYYGYTF
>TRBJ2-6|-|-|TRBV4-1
TGCGCCAGCAGCCTTGATGGGGAGACTGGGGTCAACGTCCTGACTTTC
CASSLDGETGVNVLTF
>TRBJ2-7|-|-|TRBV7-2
TGTGCCAACAGCTTAGGTGCGCAGACAGCTTTCTCCGAGCAGTACTTC
CANSLGAQTAFSEQYF
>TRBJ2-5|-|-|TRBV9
TGTGCCAGCAGCTTCCTGGGGTCTGAAGAGACCCAGTACTTC
CASSFLGSEETQYF
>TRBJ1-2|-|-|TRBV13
TGTGCCAGCAGCAGCAACCCGATGGACGGAAACTATGGCTACACCTTC
CASSSNPMDGNYGYTF
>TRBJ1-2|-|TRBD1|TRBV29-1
TGCAGCGTCGGGACAGGGGAGGACTATGGCTACACCTTC
CSVGTGEDYGYTF
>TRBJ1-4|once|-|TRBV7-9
TGTGCCAGCAGCTCGCCGGGACTACAGGAAAAACTGTTTTTT
CASSSPGLQEKLFF